The 14 T cell receptor beta chains reported below all come from one sample, sequenced in a study of blood T cell repertoires in COVID-19. The table came from immunoSEQ multiplex PCR; TCRdb's copy has only in-frame clones and leaves some out. The table records some 250,000 clones, just over 90% of them present only once. Sequenced input: PBMCs or T cells enriched from blood (not recorded which). Every receptor here comes from a woman in her thirties or forties with acute COVID-19.

The chain recombines TRBV12-3 or TRBV12-4 with TRBJ1-1; 9 bases align to TRBD1. J lost 10 bases, V lost 5 bases, and 5 bases had no gene match. The CDR3 has 12 residues. The CDR3 loop reads CASSPGTGRAFF. In DNA form, the CDR3 reads TGTGCCAGCAGTCCTGGGACAGGGAGAGCTTTCTTT.

V gene TRBV2 combines with J gene TRBJ1-2; D not resolved. V lost 0 bases, J lost 4 bases, and 18 bases lay in between. The CDR3 loop spans 17 amino acids. Germline loops: CDR1 SNHLY, CDR2 FYNNEI. CDR3 sequence: CASSEAVGPRRTYGYTF. The CDR3 DNA follows: TGTGCCAGCAGTGAAGCAGTGGGTCCCCGGAGGACCTATGGCTACACCTTC.

The rearrangement joins TRBV6-5 to TRBJ1-1; unclear D gene. V lost 9 bases to trimming and J lost 0 bases, with 17 bases between them. CDR1 and CDR2 (germline): MNHEY, SVGAGI. CDR3 length: 15 amino acids. The CDR3 DNA is TGTGCCAGTCTACCCCTTGGCACAGTGAACACTGAAGCTTTCTTT. Protein sequence: CASLPLGTVNTEAFF.

J is TRBJ2-3 and V is TRBV7-3; 7 bases match TRBD2. The junction had 8 bases not matched to a gene; V was cut back by 4 bases and J by 4 bases. CDR1 is SGHTA and CDR2 is FQGTGA in the germline V gene. The CDR3 has 15 amino acids. The CDR3 here is CASSSTVGGSDTQYF. The CDR3 region has the DNA TGTGCCAGCAGCTCCACAGTGGGAGGGTCAGATACGCAGTATTTT. Supplemented by reference TRBV7-3 and TRBJ2-3, the full variable domain reads GAGVSQTPSNKVTEKGKYVELRCDPISGHTALYWYRQSLGQGPEFLIYFQGTGAADDSGLPNDRFFAVRPEGSVSTLKIQRTERGDSAVYLCASSSTVGGSDTQYFGPGTRLTVL.

This chain uses TRBV4-1 with TRBJ1-2, with D unresolved. The germline gives CDR1 MGHRA, CDR2 YSYEKL. The CDR3 length is 15 residues. V was clipped by 0 bases and J by 4 bases, with 12 bases between them. The CDR3 sequence is CASSQESGSIYGYTF. CDR3 DNA: TGCGCCAGCAGCCAAGAGTCAGGCTCGATCTATGGCTACACCTTC.

V gene TRBV19 combines with J gene TRBJ2-2, with 9 bases lining up with TRBD1. V lost 6 bases, J lost 3 bases, and 5 bases stayed unmatched. This CDR3 is 15 amino acids long. Germline CDR1 LNHDA, CDR2 SQIVND (reference sequence). The CDR3 reads CASRNRGPDTGELFF. The CDR3 coding sequence is TGTGCCAGTAGGAACAGGGGGCCGGACACCGGGGAGCTGTTTTTT. Full variable domain (rest looked up from reference TRBV19 and TRBJ2-2): DGGITQSPKYLFRKEGQNVTLSCEQNLNHDAMYWYRQDPGQGLRLIYYSQIVNDFQKGDIAEGYSVSREKKESFPLTVTSAQKNPTAFYLCASRNRGPDTGELFFGEGSRLTVL.

The rearrangement uses TRBV19 and TRBJ2-7, with TRBD1 matching over 9 bases. The germline V gene has CDR1 LNHDA and CDR2 SQIVND (reference sequence). This CDR3 has 14 residues. V lost 3 bases, J lost 8 bases, and 8 bases stayed unmatched. In DNA form, the CDR3 reads TGTGCCAGTAGTATGACAGGGGGGTCGCCAAAGCAGTACTTC. It codes for CASSMTGGSPKQYF.

The rearrangement joins TRBV3-1 (or the pseudogene TRBV3-2) to TRBJ1-1, with 7 bases that match TRBD1. The CDR3 has 13 amino acids. Trimming cost V 4 bases and J 2 bases; bases outside gene matches: 1. In germline, CDR1 is LGHDT, CDR2 YNNKEL (reference sequence). CDR3 DNA sequence: TGTGCCAGCAGCCGGGACAGAAACACTGAAGCTTTCTTT. Translating gives CASSRDRNTEAFF.

The chain recombines TRBV5-4 with TRBJ2-3; 13 positions agree with TRBD2. V trimming: 6 bases; J trimming: 7 bases; junction bases outside the gene matches: 8. The CDR3 spans 15 residues. Germline CDR1 and CDR2: SGHNT and YYREEE (reference sequence). CDR3 in amino acids: CASNPGLAGPNTQYF. CDR3 sequence (DNA): TGTGCCAGCAACCCGGGACTAGCGGGACCCAATACGCAGTATTTT.

The chain joins TRBV4-1 to TRBJ2-1, with no clear D. Germline V lookup: CDR1 MGHRA, CDR2 YSYEKL. The germline V and J ends were trimmed by 0 bases and 4 bases, with 10 bases remaining between them. The CDR3 is 15 amino acids. The CDR3 nucleotides are TGCGCCAGCAGCCAAGAGTTGCGATTATACAATGAGCAGTTCTTC. Translating it yields CASSQELRLYNEQFF.

The chain joins TRBV19 to TRBJ1-2, with 7 bases lining up with TRBD1. J was trimmed by 1 base and V by 9 bases; bases with no gene match: 8. CDR3 length: 14 amino acids. Per germline, CDR1 LNHDA and CDR2 SQIVND (reference sequence). For the CDR3, the DNA is TGTGCCAGCCAAACAGGGGACGTTAACTATGGCTACACCTTC. Translation: CASQTGDVNYGYTF.

A single count supports this clone. As DNA, the CDR3 is TGTGCCAGCAGCTCGGGACAGACTATTAAGATGAACACTGAAGCTTTCTTT. Amino acids: CASSSGQTIKMNTEAFF. V and J are TRBV11-2 and TRBJ1-1, with TRBD1 matching over 7 bases. The CDR3 is 17 residues long. V lost 4 bases and J lost 0; bases outside the gene matches: 11. Germline-derived CDR1 and CDR2 are SGHAT and FQNNGV.

The chain carries TRBV7-3 and TRBJ1-2; D may be TRBD1 (6 bases). Per the germline V gene, CDR1 is SGHTA and CDR2 is FQGTGA. CDR3 size: 13 residues. V was cut by 2 bases and J by 11 bases, with 15 bases left in between. This CDR3 reads CASSLQGQGRYTF. The CDR3 DNA reads as TGTGCCAGCAGCTTACAGGGACAAGGACGTTACACCTTC.

The V call is TRBV11-3, the J call TRBJ1-1; D gene unclear. CDR3 length equals 12 residues. V lost 0 bases and J 6 bases, leaving 5 bases between the germline ends. CDR1 and CDR2 (germline): SGHNT, YENEEA. The CDR3 coding sequence is TGTGCCAGCAGCTTAGATCCAGCTGAAGCTTTCTTT. It codes for CASSLDPAEAFF.